The clone carrying this T cell receptor (beta chain) was detected many times. This entry comes from a study of early T cells in non-severe SARS-CoV-2 infection. Overall study context: The study sequenced bulk RNA from unsorted whole blood, with chains unpaired.

V was cut by 7 bases and J by 7 bases, with 10 bases left in between. Germline V gene lookup returns CDR1 MNHEY and CDR2 SVGEGT. The length of the CDR3 is 11 residues. From the 5' RACE reads, TCRdb called clonotypes with MiXCR, one entry per CDR3 protein. The sample lists almost 30,000 distinct CDR3 sequences, 5.7% seen once, with more than 5% in the top ten. The V and J genes are TRBV6-2 or TRBV6-3 and TRBJ1-1; D call uncertain. Material for sequencing was whole blood. The clonotype originates from an adult who was a healthcare worker with PCR-confirmed SARS-CoV-2 infection or an uninfected control (not recorded which). CDR3 bases: TGTGCCAGCATCAACCGGGTTGAAGCTTTCTTT. As protein: CASINRVEAFF.